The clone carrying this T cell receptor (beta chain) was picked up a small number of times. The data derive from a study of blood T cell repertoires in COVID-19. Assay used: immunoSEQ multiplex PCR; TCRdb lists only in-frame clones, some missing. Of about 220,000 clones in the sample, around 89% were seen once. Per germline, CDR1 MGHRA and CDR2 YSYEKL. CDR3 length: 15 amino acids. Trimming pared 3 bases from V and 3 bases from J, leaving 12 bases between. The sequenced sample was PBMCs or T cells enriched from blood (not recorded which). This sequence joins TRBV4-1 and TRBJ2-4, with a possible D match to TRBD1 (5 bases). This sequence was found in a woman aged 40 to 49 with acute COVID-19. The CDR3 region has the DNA TGCGCCAGCAGCCACAGTCTAGGGGTCAAAAACATTCAGTACTTC. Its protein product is CASSHSLGVKNIQYF.